The clone carrying this T cell receptor (beta chain) appeared a few times. Antigen specificity is unknown. The entry originates in a study of T cells after yellow fever vaccination. UMIs were added to TCR cDNA along with a universal primer site when it was made by 5'RACE template switching. TCRdb fed the 5' RACE reads into MiXCR, producing one record per CDR3 protein. Found here are 95,000 to 150,000 distinct CDR3 sequences, approximately 9% of them singletons; the top ten hold approximately 39%. Regarding the study as a whole: In post-booster samples, most primary-vaccination clones reappeared (approximately 96% CD4, 88% CD8). Only a small proportion of the clonotypes turned up in both the CD4 and the CD8 compartments, likely arising from convergent recombination.

CDR3 length equals 16 residues. V was pared by 5 bases and J by 3 bases, with 12 bases of the junction left unmatched. Sequenced material: CD8+ T cells sorted from PBMCs, taken on the day of the yellow fever booster vaccination. The V and J genes are TRBV12-3 or TRBV12-4 and TRBJ2-5; TRBD1 aligns across 7 bases. This TCR was sampled from a man between 18 and 35 years old who received the YFV17D yellow fever vaccine. The CDR3 loop reads CASSPRWDSNKETQYF. The DNA for the CDR3 is TGTGCCAGCAGTCCTAGATGGGACAGTAATAAAGAGACCCAGTACTTC.